This T cell receptor beta chain was sequenced during a study of lymphopenia after photon versus proton radiotherapy. Data came from immunoSEQ multiplex PCR; TCRdb stores just in-frame clones and leaves some out. The repertoire consists of 150,000 to 200,000 clones, with around 85% occurring once and the leading ten covering approximately 4.8%. In its sample, this clone was seen once. What it binds is unknown. Points from the study as a whole: Under photons, naive T cells and diversity fell while effector/memory populations rose.

V lost 4 bases and J lost 6; bases outside the gene matches: 15. The V gene's germline CDR1 is MGHRA and CDR2 YSYEKL. The CDR3 spans 16 residues. The J gene is TRBJ2-7, the V gene TRBV4-1; 7 bases are shared with TRBD2. This clonotype was sampled from a man between 50 and 59 years old with gastric cancer. This sample comprised peripheral blood, obtained from a patient treated with photon-based radiotherapy. The DNA for the CDR3 is TGCGCCAGCAGCCCGGGACTATTTGGGCTGCCTTCCGAGCAGTACTTC. Amino acid sequence: CASSPGLFGLPSEQYF.